The present T cell receptor (beta chain) was sequenced within a study of T-cell reconstitution after alpha-beta-depleted transplantation in children. Molecular barcoding with unique molecular identifiers was used for the TCRbeta library. Using its own MiXCR run on the PCR reads, TCRdb lists one record per CDR3 protein. Of a few hundred thousand distinct CDR3 sequences listed, 25% to 30% are singletons. Trimming shortened V by 6 bases and J by 3 bases, and 15 bases separated the two germline ends. The CDR3 is made up of 14 amino acids. CDR1 is MNHNS and CDR2 is SASEGT in the germline V gene. As for this clonotype: Its antigen is as yet unknown.

Broader study findings: Counts and diversity of T cells one year after transplant came mostly from newly produced T cells.

The chain uses TRBV6-1 and TRBJ2-7; no clear D gene. This TCR derives from a boy younger than two with Wiskott-Aldrich syndrome, due to receive a stem cell transplant. The source material was PBMCs, sampled before TCRalphabeta/CD19-depleted stem cell transplant. The CDR3: CASSRSTGDYEQYF. For the CDR3, the DNA is TGTGCCAGCAGCAGGTCTACTGGGGACTACGAGCAGTACTTC.